The rows below give T cell receptor beta chains drawn from one sample of a study of blood T cell repertoires in COVID-19. Repertoires were generated with immunoSEQ multiplex PCR, while TCRdb's copy carries only in-frame clones and drops some. This sample carries more than 300,000 clones, approximately 89% of them seen once, and the ten largest clones take roughly 0.9%. Sequenced sample: PBMCs or T cells enriched from blood (not recorded which). The receptors here all came from a woman in her 40s who had been exposed to COVID-19. Both conserved end residues are part of each CDR3. The order of the fields is clone size, D gene, V gene, J gene, CDR3 DNA, CDR3 protein. A D gene is named only where the DNA matches it firmly. A row's size may be missing; if present it is once, few, many or a size class.

-,TRBD1,TRBV5-6,TRBJ2-5,TGTGCCAGCAGCACATGGGACAGATCCGGGGAGACCCAGTACTTC,CASSTWDRSGETQYF
-,-,TRBV3-1/TRBV3-2,TRBJ1-2,TGTGCCAGCAGCCACCCAGCCCGCAGCGTCTATGGCTACACCTTC,CASSHPARSVYGYTF
-,-,TRBV6-5,TRBJ1-2,TGTGCCAGCAGTTATTGGGGGGGCCGTGGCTACACCTTC,CASSYWGGRGYTF
-,-,TRBV10-2,TRBJ2-3,TGCGCCAGCAGTGATGGGGGTTTGTGGCGGGGAGGTCCAGATACGCAGTATTTT,CASSDGGLWRGGPDTQYF
-,-,TRBV7-3,TRBJ2-5,TGTGCCAGCAGCTTAACCAGGGAAGAGACCCAGTACTTC,CASSLTREETQYF
few,-,TRBV12-3/TRBV12-4,TRBJ1-2,TGTGCCAGCAGTTTTTCTGCCGGTGGCTACACCTTC,CASSFSAGGYTF
-,TRBD1,TRBV18,TRBJ1-1,TGTGCCAGCTCACCGGGACAGGGGGTCTGGACTGAAGCTTTCTTT,CASSPGQGVWTEAFF
-,-,TRBV7-8,TRBJ1-2,TGTGCCAGCAGCTTATACGGGGATGGCTACACCTTC,CASSLYGDGYTF
-,TRBD1,TRBV30,TRBJ1-1,TGTGCCTGGAGTTGGGACAGTCTTGGGACTGAAGCTTTCTTT,CAWSWDSLGTEAFF
-,-,TRBV5-8,TRBJ1-2,TGTGCCAGCAGCTTGTCGCTCCGGGGCTATGGCTACACCTTC,CASSLSLRGYGYTF
-,-,TRBV11-3,TRBJ2-2,TGTGCCAGCAGCCACGGAGGCAACACCGGGGAGCTGTTTTTT,CASSHGGNTGELFF
-,TRBD1,TRBV13,TRBJ1-1,TGTGCCAGCAGGCCTACAGGGGGAGGCACTGAAGCTTTCTTT,CASRPTGGGTEAFF
-,-,TRBV6-5,TRBJ1-6,TGTGCCAGCAGTTATCATGGGCGAGATTCACCCCTCCACTTT,CASSYHGRDSPLHF
-,-,TRBV20-1,TRBJ1-1,TGCAGTGCTAGTGGAGACACCAACACTGAAGCTTTCTTT,CSASGDTNTEAFF
-,-,TRBV6-2/TRBV6-3,TRBJ1-5,TGTGCCAGCAGTTACTTCGGCAGGGAGGTAAGCAATCAGCCCCAGCATTTT,CASSYFGREVSNQPQHF
-,TRBD1,TRBV19,TRBJ2-1,TGTGCCAGTAGTATAGATTTTGACAGGGGGCAGTTCTTC,CASSIDFDRGQFF
-,-,TRBV5-6,TRBJ1-1,TGTGCCAGCAGCCCTTACGGGGGTTCCACTGAAGCTTTCTTT,CASSPYGGSTEAFF
-,TRBD1,TRBV7-3,TRBJ2-1,TGTGCCAGCAGCCTCACAGGGGGCTCCTACAATGAGCAGTTCTTC,CASSLTGGSYNEQFF
-,TRBD1,TRBV19,TRBJ1-2,TGTGCCAGTACCTTGTCCGGGACAGGCTTCAAGGGAAGCTATGGCTACACCTTC,CASTLSGTGFKGSYGYTF
few,-,TRBV11-3,TRBJ1-2,TGTGCCAGCAGCTCAGGGTACTATGGCTACACCTTC,CASSSGYYGYTF
-,-,TRBV18,TRBJ1-1,TGTGCCAGCTCAAAGGGGGTCGACACTGAAGCTTTCTTT,CASSKGVDTEAFF
-,-,TRBV13,TRBJ2-2,TGTGCCAGCAGCCCCCCTCCCTGGGAGCGGACGCCCTTGGGGAACACCGGGGAGCTGTTTTTT,CASSPPPWERTPLGNTGELFF
-,-,TRBV1,TRBJ1-3,TGCACCAGCAGCCAGCAGGTCCGATTCAACAAAGGAAACACCATATATTTT,CTSSQQVRFNKGNTIYF
-,-,TRBV3-1/TRBV3-2,TRBJ2-7,TGTGCCAGCAGAGGGGCATACGAGCAGTACTTC,CASRGAYEQYF
-,TRBD2,TRBV19,TRBJ2-7,TGTGCCAGTAGTATTAAGCTAGCGGCTACCTACGAGCAGTACTTC,CASSIKLAATYEQYF
-,-,TRBV6-2/TRBV6-3,TRBJ2-2,TGTGCCAGCAGTCAAACTCGGGACACCGGGGAGCTGTTTTTT,CASSQTRDTGELFF
-,-,TRBV19,TRBJ1-2,TGTGCCAGTAGTTCCTACCACGACAGTTTGGGCTACACCTTC,CASSSYHDSLGYTF
-,TRBD1,TRBV2,TRBJ1-4,TGTGCCAGCAGTGTCTTGGGAAACCTCGTCTCGGGAAGACAGGGGTTTTTT,CASSVLGNLVSGRQGFF
-,-,TRBV6-5,TRBJ1-5,TGTGCCATCCCGAAGGAGGGGAGTCAGCATTTT,CAIPKEGSQHF
-,-,TRBV15,TRBJ2-7,TGTGCCACCAGCAGAGAGGACAGCTCATTTGGCACCTACGAGCAGTACTTC,CATSREDSSFGTYEQYF
-,-,TRBV2,TRBJ1-1,TGTGCCAGCAGCGACAGGTTGGGCACTGAAGCTTTCTTT,CASSDRLGTEAFF
-,TRBD1,TRBV7-2,TRBJ2-5,TGTGCCAGCAGCTACAGGGGGTCACGGGAGACCCAGTACTTC,CASSYRGSRETQYF
-,TRBD1,TRBV7-2,TRBJ2-5,TGTGCCAGCAGCTTGGACAGGGGCCAAGAGACCCAGTACTTC,CASSLDRGQETQYF
-,-,TRBV30,TRBJ1-2,TGTGCCTGGAGTTCCGGGATAGCTCATGGCTACACCTTC,CAWSSGIAHGYTF
once,-,TRBV24-1,TRBJ2-1,TGTGCCACCAGTGATTCCACCCGGCAGACTAATGAGCAGTTCTTC,CATSDSTRQTNEQFF
-,-,TRBV2,TRBJ1-2,TGTGCCAGCAGTGCTCCCGGGGGTAAGGGCTACACCTTC,CASSAPGGKGYTF
-,TRBD1,TRBV2,TRBJ2-7,TGTGCCAGCAGTGGGGAGGACAGGGGGAGGGAGCAGTACTTC,CASSGEDRGREQYF
once,-,TRBV19,TRBJ1-2,TGTGCCAGTAGTCCGAACTATGGCTACACCTTC,CASSPNYGYTF
-,-,TRBV7-2,TRBJ2-7,TGTGCCAGCAGCATCAGGGACGAGCAGTACTTC,CASSIRDEQYF
-,-,TRBV24-1,TRBJ2-7,TGTGCCACCAGTGATGCAGGGGTACCCTACGAGCAGTACTTC,CATSDAGVPYEQYF
once,-,TRBV6-5,TRBJ1-2,TGTGCCAGCAGTCCAGTCAGGGGCTATGGCTACACCTTC,CASSPVRGYGYTF
-,-,TRBV5-8,TRBJ2-7,TGTGCCAGCAGCTTGTGGCAGGGTCCGGTCGAGCAGTACTTC,CASSLWQGPVEQYF
-,TRBD1,TRBV10-3,TRBJ1-1,TGTGCCATCAGTGTAGACAGGGGGAACACTGAAGCTTTCTTT,CAISVDRGNTEAFF
-,TRBD2,TRBV5-8,TRBJ2-3,TGTGCCAGCACCCTGGGGCTAGCGGAAATATCCCGCGGAGATACGCAGTATTTT,CASTLGLAEISRGDTQYF
-,-,TRBV4-1,TRBJ1-3,TGCGCCAGCAGCCCCCGGGACTCCCCCTCTGGAAACACCATATATTTT,CASSPRDSPSGNTIYF
-,TRBD2,TRBV11-3,TRBJ2-3,TGTGCCAGCAGCATACTATCCGGGACTAGCGGGCGCGGCAAAGGGGATACGCAGTATTTT,CASSILSGTSGRGKGDTQYF
-,-,TRBV5-1,TRBJ2-7,TGCGCCAGCAGCTCCTTAAGAGGGGGGGACGAGCAGTACTTC,CASSSLRGGDEQYF
-,TRBD1,TRBV19,TRBJ2-6,TGTGCCAGTAGTATCCGGACAGGGTCTGGGGCCAACGTCCTGACTTTC,CASSIRTGSGANVLTF
-,-,TRBV6-5,TRBJ1-1,TGTGCCAGCAGTTACGGGGGAGGCCTGGGCACTGAAGCTTTCTTT,CASSYGGGLGTEAFF
-,-,TRBV7-8,TRBJ1-3,TGTGCCAGCAGCTCTCTGAGCGGACGGAGGCTAATATATTTT,CASSSLSGRRLIYF
-,-,TRBV5-1,TRBJ2-3,TGCGCCAGCAGCTTGGCAGGAGGCCCAGATACGCAGTATTTT,CASSLAGGPDTQYF
-,-,TRBV2,TRBJ2-7,TGTGCCAGCAGTGGGGACTTTTACGAGCAGTACTTC,CASSGDFYEQYF
-,-,TRBV7-2,TRBJ1-2,TGTGCCAGCAGCTCGAAAGAGTGGCGGAACTATGGCTACACCTTC,CASSSKEWRNYGYTF
-,-,TRBV27,TRBJ2-5,TGTGCCAGCAGGAACAGGGGAGGCCAAGAGACCCAGTACTTC,CASRNRGGQETQYF
once,-,TRBV30,TRBJ2-7,TGTGCCCTGGGTAGGGGCTCCTACGAGCAGTACTTC,CALGRGSYEQYF
-,TRBD2,TRBV7-2,TRBJ2-7,TGTGCCAGCAGACCAGCCAGCGGGAGGGAGCAGTACTTC,CASRPASGREQYF
-,TRBD2,TRBV20-1,TRBJ2-7,TGCAGTGCTAGTACTAGCGGGAGCTACGAGCAGTACTTC,CSASTSGSYEQYF
-,TRBD1,TRBV27,TRBJ1-6,TGTGCCAGCAGTTCCCACCGACAGGGAGCTTCACCCCTCCACTTT,CASSSHRQGASPLHF
-,TRBD1,TRBV10-3,TRBJ1-1,TGTGCCATCAGTGAAGGGGGCCGGGGCACTGAAGCTTTCTTT,CAISEGGRGTEAFF
-,TRBD1,TRBV7-9,TRBJ1-1,TGTGCCAGCAGCTACTCGACAGGGGTAGAGGCTGAAGCTTTCTTT,CASSYSTGVEAEAFF